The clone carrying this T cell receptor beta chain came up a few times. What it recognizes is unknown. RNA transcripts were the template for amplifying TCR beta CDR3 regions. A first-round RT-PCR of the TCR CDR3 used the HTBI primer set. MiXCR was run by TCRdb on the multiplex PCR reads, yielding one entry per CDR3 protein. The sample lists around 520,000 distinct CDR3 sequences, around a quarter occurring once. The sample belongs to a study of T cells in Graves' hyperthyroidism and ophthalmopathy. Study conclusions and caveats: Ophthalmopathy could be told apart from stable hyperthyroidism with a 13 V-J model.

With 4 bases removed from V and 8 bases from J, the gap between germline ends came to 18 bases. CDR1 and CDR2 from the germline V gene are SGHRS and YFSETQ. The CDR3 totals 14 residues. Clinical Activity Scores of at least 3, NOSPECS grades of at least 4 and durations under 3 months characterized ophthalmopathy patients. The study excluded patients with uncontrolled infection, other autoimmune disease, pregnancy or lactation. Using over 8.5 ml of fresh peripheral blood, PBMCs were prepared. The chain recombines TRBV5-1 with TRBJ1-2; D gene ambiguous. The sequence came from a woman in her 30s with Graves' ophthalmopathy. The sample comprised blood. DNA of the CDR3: TGCGCCAGCAGCCCCCCGTCTGGGCCAAGCGGCTACACCTTC. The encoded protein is CASSPPSGPSGYTF.